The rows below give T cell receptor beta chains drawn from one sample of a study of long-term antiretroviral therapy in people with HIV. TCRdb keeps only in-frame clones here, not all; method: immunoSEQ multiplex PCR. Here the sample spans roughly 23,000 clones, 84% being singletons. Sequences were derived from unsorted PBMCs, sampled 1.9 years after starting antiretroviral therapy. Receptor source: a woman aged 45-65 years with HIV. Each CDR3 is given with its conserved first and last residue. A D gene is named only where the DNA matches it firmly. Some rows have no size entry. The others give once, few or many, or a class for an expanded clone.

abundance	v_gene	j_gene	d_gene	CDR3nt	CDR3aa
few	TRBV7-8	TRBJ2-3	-	TGTGCCAGCAGCATCGGACGATTGGTGTTGATGGATACGCAGTATTTT	CASSIGRLVLMDTQYF
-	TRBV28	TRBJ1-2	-	TGTGCCAGCAGTCTTGTTTATAATGGCTACACCTTC	CASSLVYNGYTF
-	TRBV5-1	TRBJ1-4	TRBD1	TGCGCCAGCAGCGGGGGACAGGTTAATGAAAAACTGTTTTTT	CASSGGQVNEKLFF
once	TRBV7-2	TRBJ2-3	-	TGTGCCAGCAGCTTAGGGTGGGATTACCAAGCCATTAGCACAGATACGCAGTATTTT	CASSLGWDYQAISTDTQYF
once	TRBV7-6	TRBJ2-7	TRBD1	TGTGCCAGCAGCTTGGACAGGGGTCCCTCCTACGAGCAGTACTTC	CASSLDRGPSYEQYF
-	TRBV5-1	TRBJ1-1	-	TGCGCCAGCAGCTTGGATTCGGGGGGCACTGAAGCTTTCTTT	CASSLDSGGTEAFF
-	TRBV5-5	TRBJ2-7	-	TGTGCCAGCAGCTTGAGGAACTCCTACGAGCAGTACTTC	CASSLRNSYEQYF
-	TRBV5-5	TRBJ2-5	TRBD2	TGTGCCAGCAGCTTGGGGAGTAGCGGGGTTGAGACCCAGTACTTC	CASSLGSSGVETQYF
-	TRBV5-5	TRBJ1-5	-	TGTGCCAGCAGCCCACAACAGAGTAGCAATCAGCCCCAGCATTTT	CASSPQQSSNQPQHF
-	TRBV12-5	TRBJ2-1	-	TGTGCTAGTGGTTGGACATTTAGCTCCTACAATGAGCAGTTCTTC	CASGWTFSSYNEQFF
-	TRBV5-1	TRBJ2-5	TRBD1	TGCGCCAGCAGCTCGGGGGCGGGACAGGGGTGGCAAGAGACCCAGTACTTC	CASSSGAGQGWQETQYF
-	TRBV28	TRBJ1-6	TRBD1	TGTGCCACCTGTCCCGGGACAGGGAAAGGTCGCTCACCCCTCCACTTT	CATCPGTGKGRSPLHF
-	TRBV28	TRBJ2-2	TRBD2	TGTGCCAGCAGTTTTTCCCTCTTAGCGGGGGCGAACACCGGGGAGCTGTTTTTT	CASSFSLLAGANTGELFF
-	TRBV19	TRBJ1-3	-	TGTGCCAGTAGAGACAGTGCCTCTGGAAACACCATATATTTT	CASRDSASGNTIYF
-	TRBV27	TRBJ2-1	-	TGTGCCAGCAGTTTATTCCTTAGGGGGAGCTCCTACAATGAGCAGTTCTTC	CASSLFLRGSSYNEQFF
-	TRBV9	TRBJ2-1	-	TGTGCCAGCAGCGTAGTTGGGGCGGGGTCCAATGAGCAGTTCTTC	CASSVVGAGSNEQFF
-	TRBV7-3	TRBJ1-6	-	TGTGCCAGCAGCTTAATTGGCTTTAATTCACCCCTCCACTTT	CASSLIGFNSPLHF
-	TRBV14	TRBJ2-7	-	TGTGCCAGCAGCCAAGTAGTTGGGACTGGAATACAGGGGCAGTACTTC	CASSQVVGTGIQGQYF
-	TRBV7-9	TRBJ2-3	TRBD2	TGTGCCAGCAGCTTTGATAGCGGGGATACGCAGTATTTT	CASSFDSGDTQYF
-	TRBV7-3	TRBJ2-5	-	TGTGCCAGCTCGCTTCTGACGCCCCAGTACTTC	CASSLLTPQYF
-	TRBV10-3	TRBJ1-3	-	TGTGCCATCGGAAGCTCTGGAAACACCATATATTTT	CAIGSSGNTIYF
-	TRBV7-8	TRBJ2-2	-	TGTGCCAGCAGCTTAAGGTTTCCCCCCTACTCGAACACCGGGGAGCTGTTTTTT	CASSLRFPPYSNTGELFF
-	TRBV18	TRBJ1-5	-	TGTGCCAGCTCACCCGGGCTTTTTAATCAGCCCCAGCATTTT	CASSPGLFNQPQHF
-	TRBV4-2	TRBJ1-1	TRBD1	TGTGCCAGCAGCCAAGTTCCGATGGACAGGGGTAAGGCTGAAGCTTTCTTT	CASSQVPMDRGKAEAFF